This TCR beta chain was captured in a study of a mutant IDH1 vaccine in newly diagnosed glioma. Time point reported: week 23, last vaccination. Vaccinated patients received 300 ug of mutant IDH1 20-mer peptide per dose, with topical imiquimod. CDR1 and CDR2 from the germline V gene are SGHNT and YYREEE (reference sequence). Deletions cut 2 bases from V and 1 base from J, with 12 bases between. There are 15 residues in the CDR3. Comments on this clone: Antigen specificity is unknown.

Data came from immunoSEQ multiplex PCR; TCRdb stores just in-frame clones and leaves some out. The sample lists some 26,000 clones, approximately 80% seen once, with about 15% in the top ten. Sequencing was performed on PBMCs, taken from a glioma patient whose treatment included an IDH1 peptide vaccine. The chain carries TRBV5-4 and TRBJ1-1; tentative D call: TRBD1 (6 bases). The origin of this receptor is a woman in her thirties with glioma. Here the CDR3 DNA reads TGTGCCAGCAGCTTTAGCAGGGGAAGGAACACTGAAGCTTTCTTT. It codes for CASSFSRGRNTEAFF.